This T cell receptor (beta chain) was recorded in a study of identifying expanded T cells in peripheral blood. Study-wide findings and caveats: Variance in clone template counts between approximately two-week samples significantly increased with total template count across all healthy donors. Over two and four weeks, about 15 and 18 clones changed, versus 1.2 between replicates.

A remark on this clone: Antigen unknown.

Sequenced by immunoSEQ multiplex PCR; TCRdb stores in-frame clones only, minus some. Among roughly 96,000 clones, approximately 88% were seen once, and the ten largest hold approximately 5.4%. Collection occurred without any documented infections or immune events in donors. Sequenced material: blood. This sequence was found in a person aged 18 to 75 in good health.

This CDR3 reads CASTYRDWGRYEQYF. The CDR3 nucleotides read TGTGCCAGCACCTACCGGGACTGGGGGAGGTACGAGCAGTACTTC. The chain combines TRBV6-7 with TRBJ2-7; perhaps TRBD2 as D (6 bases). TRBV6-7 is recorded as an ORF, its role being uncertain. Trimming stripped 7 bases from V and 4 bases from J, with 20 bases between. This CDR3 comprises 15 residues.